The next 14 T cell receptor beta chains were all read from a single sample in a study of control samples from healthy donors and cancer patients. Clones were sequenced by immunoSEQ multiplex PCR, and TCRdb holds only the in-frame ones, with some missing. The data hold some 150,000 clones, with around 90% observed a single time. Sequencing used blood. The receptors here all came from a man aged 30 to 39 in good health.

The chain carries TRBV11-3 and TRBJ2-1; D is undetermined. The germline gives CDR1 SGHNT, CDR2 YENEEA. The CDR3 contains 9 residues. V was trimmed by 10 bases and J by 8 bases, leaving 6 bases between them. CDR3 nucleotide sequence: TGTGCCACTGAGGATGAGCAGTTCTTC. Protein sequence: CATEDEQFF. Using reference TRBV11-3 and TRBJ2-1 for the parts outside the CDR3, the full variable domain is EAGVVQSPRYKIIEKKQPVAFWCNPISGHNTLYWYLQNLGQGPELLIRYENEEAVDDSQLPKDRFSAERLKGVDSTLKIQPAELGDSAVYLCATEDEQFFGPGTRLTVL.

The CDR3 is CASSVPGHRETQYF. For the CDR3, the DNA is TGCGCCAGCAGTGTCCCGGGACACAGGGAGACCCAGTACTTC. This chain connects TRBV10-2 to TRBJ2-5, with a weak D call TRBD1 (6 bases). V gave up 4 bases and J gave up 5 bases, with 14 bases separating them. Germline CDR1 is WSHSY and CDR2 is SAAADI. The CDR3 is 14 residues long.

This chain joins TRBV7-2 and TRBJ2-5, with 10 bases lining up with TRBD1. The CDR3 runs 13 residues. V shed 4 bases and J 5 bases; nucleotides not matched to a gene: 1. Per germline, CDR1 SGHTA and CDR2 FQGNSA. The CDR3 nucleotides are TGTGCCAGCAGCTGGGACAGGGGTGAGACCCAGTACTTC. Translating it yields CASSWDRGETQYF.

This chain uses TRBV4-1 with TRBJ1-1; D perhaps matches TRBD1 (5 bases). Germline V gene data show CDR1 as MGHRA and CDR2 as YSYEKL. V lost 4 bases and J lost 3, with 15 bases in between. The CDR3 runs 15 residues. CDR3 sequence reads: CASSLQDREDTEAFF. For the CDR3, the DNA is TGCGCCAGCAGCCTACAAGACAGAGAAGACACTGAAGCTTTCTTT.

The chain has TRBV4-2 and TRBJ1-2; a weak D match, TRBD1 (5 bases). CDR3 length: 15 amino acids. Trimming removed 3 bases at V and 2 bases at J, with 13 bases between. Looked up from germline, CDR1 is LGHNA and CDR2 is YNFKEQ. In DNA form, the CDR3 reads TGTGCCAGCAGCCAGGATGAGACAGCAAACTATGGCTACACCTTC. The encoded protein is CASSQDETANYGYTF.

The chain employs TRBV7-9 and TRBJ2-7; 7 bases match TRBD1. The germline CDR1 and CDR2 sequences are SEHNR and FQNEAQ (reference sequence). This CDR3 has 14 amino acids. The J segment lost 4 bases and the V segment lost 2 bases, leaving 5 bases of the junction unmatched. DNA of the CDR3: TGTGCCAGCAGCTTATATGGGACAGAGTACGAGCAGTACTTC. It is translated as CASSLYGTEYEQYF.

This clone was found once. The gene calls are TRBV10-3 and TRBJ2-7; tentatively, D is TRBD1 (6 bases). From germline, CDR1 is ENHRY and CDR2 SYGVKD. The CDR3 is 13 amino acids. Trimming removed 3 bases at V and 5 bases at J, with 11 bases between. CDR3 nucleotide sequence: TGTGCCATCAGTGACAACAGGGTGCACGAGCAGTACTTC. As protein: CAISDNRVHEQYF.

Here the CDR3 reads CSVYLGEAFF. The DNA of the CDR3 is TGCAGCGTTTATCTAGGAGAAGCTTTCTTT. The V call is TRBV29-1, the J call TRBJ1-1; the D is unclear. Trimming stripped 5 bases from V and 8 bases from J, with 9 bases between. Germline V gene data show CDR1 as SQVTM and CDR2 as ANQGSEA. The CDR3 is 10 residues long. Together with reference TRBV29-1 and TRBJ1-1, the CDR3 gives the full variable domain: SAVISQKPSRDICQRGTSLTIQCQVDSQVTMMFWYRQQPGQSLTLIATANQGSEATYESGFVIDKFPISRPNLTFSTLTVSNMSPEDSSIYLCSVYLGEAFFGQGTRLTVV.

This clone was detected a few times. V usage is TRBV5-1 and J usage is TRBJ2-3, with a possible D match to TRBD1 (5 bases). This CDR3 comprises 16 residues. The germline V gene has CDR1 SGHRS and CDR2 YFSETQ. Between the trimmed V and J ends, which lost 3 bases and 2 bases, there was a span of 16 bases. CDR3 bases: TGCGCCAGCAGCTCATCCAGACAGAAATACACAGATACGCAGTATTTT. Its protein is CASSSSRQKYTDTQYF.

The chain employs TRBV2 and TRBJ1-1, with 7 bases fitting TRBD1. V was pared by 3 bases and J by 4 bases, with 5 bases of the junction left unmatched. There are 14 residues in the CDR3. Per the germline V gene, CDR1 is SNHLY and CDR2 is FYNNEI. The DNA for the CDR3 is TGTGCCAGCAGTGAGGACAGGCGTGGCACTGAAGCTTTCTTT. Amino acid sequence: CASSEDRRGTEAFF.

The chain couples TRBV12-3 or TRBV12-4 to TRBJ1-1; the match to TRBD1 covers 10 bases. V lost 6 bases and J lost 7; bases outside the gene matches: 5. The CDR3 has 13 residues. CDR3 nucleotide sequence: TGTGCCAGCAGCATAGGGACAGGGGATGAAGCTTTCTTT. It codes for CASSIGTGDEAFF.

This chain connects TRBV6-2 or TRBV6-3 to TRBJ2-3; 9 bases line up with TRBD2. The CDR3 runs to 16 residues. From germline, CDR1 is MNHEY and CDR2 SVGEGT. The J segment lost 1 base and the V segment lost 6 bases, leaving 8 bases of the junction unmatched. The CDR3 nucleotides are TGTGCCAGCAGCCGTAGCGGGGGATTAGGCACAGATACGCAGTATTTT. Translated: CASSRSGGLGTDTQYF.

The chain joins TRBV6-4 to TRBJ2-1; tentative D call: TRBD1 (6 bases). The CDR3 length is 14 residues. Germline loops: CDR1 MRHNA, CDR2 SNTAGT. The V end lost 3 bases, the J end lost 0 bases, and 6 bases lay between the germline ends. The CDR3 DNA follows: TGTGCCAGCAGTGAGGACAGCTCCTACAATGAGCAGTTCTTC. Translation gives CASSEDSSYNEQFF.

The chain couples TRBV5-1 to TRBJ2-1; the D gene could be TRBD1 or TRBD2 (5 bases each). Germline V gene sequence: CDR1 SGHRS, CDR2 YFSETQ. The CDR3 loop spans 16 amino acids. Trimming left V 5 bases short and J 6 bases short, with 21 bases between. CDR3 residues: CASSLHPPRDGNEQFF. The CDR3 coding sequence is TGCGCCAGCAGTCTCCACCCCCCCCGGGACGGCAATGAGCAGTTCTTC.